These 11 T cell receptor beta chains share one sample of origin, sequenced in a study of T cell responses to AZD1222 COVID-19 vaccine. Measured with immunoSEQ multiplex PCR; TCRdb has only the in-frame clones, and not every one. The sample has some 150,000 clones; approximately 88% are singletons. The specimen was peripheral blood, collected on day 0 of MenACWY control vaccination. These receptor sequences come from an adult in good health.

The chain carries TRBV21-1 and TRBJ1-5; the table's TRBD1 call for D was not verified on the DNA. TRBV21-1 is a listed pseudogene. This CDR3 has 15 amino acids. The CDR3 spells CASLHRGWSNQPQHF. The CDR3 nucleotides read TGTGCCAGCTTGCACAGGGGATGGAGCAATCAGCCCCAGCATTTT.

J is TRBJ1-2 and V is TRBV4-3; D is possibly TRBD1 (6 bases). V dropped 0 bases and J dropped 5 bases, with 10 bases sitting between them. The germline CDR1 and CDR2 sequences are LGHNA and YSLEER. This CDR3 contains 14 residues. CDR3: CASSQDPQGYGYTF. For the CDR3, the DNA is TGCGCCAGCAGCCAAGATCCACAGGGATATGGCTACACCTTC.

This clone has only one observation. The gene calls are TRBV7-9 and TRBJ1-1; no clear D gene. The CDR3 runs 13 residues. Germline V lookup: CDR1 SEHNR, CDR2 FQNEAQ (reference sequence). Trimming removed 2 bases at V and 4 bases at J, with 8 bases between. CDR3 in DNA: TGTGCCAGCAGCTTAATATACGGCACTGAAGCTTTCTTT. The encoded protein is CASSLIYGTEAFF.

V usage is TRBV28 and J usage is TRBJ2-1; 11 bases are a match to TRBD2. In germline, CDR1 is MDHEN, CDR2 SYDVKM. This CDR3 is built from 15 residues. The J segment lost 8 bases and the V segment lost 6 bases, leaving 9 bases of the junction unmatched. The CDR3 reads CASRLAGARGHEQFF. CDR3 sequence (DNA): TGTGCCAGCAGACTAGCGGGAGCCCGGGGACATGAGCAGTTCTTC.

The J gene is TRBJ1-1, the V gene TRBV3-1 (or the pseudogene TRBV3-2); 8 bases match TRBD1. This CDR3 comprises 15 residues. V shed 4 bases, J shed 0 bases, and the junction held 4 bases outside the gene matches. The germline V gene has CDR1 LGHDT and CDR2 YNNKEL (reference sequence). In DNA, the CDR3 is TGTGCCAGCAGCCGACAGGGGATAGTGAACACTGAAGCTTTCTTT. Translated, it gives CASSRQGIVNTEAFF.

Only a few counts were recorded for this clone. The chain carries TRBV23-1 and TRBJ2-7; D gene uncertain. TRBV23-1 is sorted into the ORF group, with uncertain function. With 0 bases removed from V and 0 bases from J, the gap between germline ends came to 12 bases. The CDR3 is 16 residues long. The DNA for the CDR3 is TGCGCCAGCAGTCAATCGCACGGCTCCCACTCCTACGAGCAGTACTTC. It specifies CASSQSHGSHSYEQYF.

This clone has just a few counts. This chain joins TRBV11-2 and TRBJ2-7; 8 bases fit TRBD1. CDR1 and CDR2 from the germline V gene are SGHAT and FQNNGV. CDR3 length: 14 residues. V lost 6 bases, J lost 4 bases, and 8 bases stayed unmatched. The CDR3 spells CASRKDRVVYEQYF. Written as DNA, the CDR3 is TGTGCCAGCAGGAAGGACAGGGTGGTTTACGAGCAGTACTTC.

CDR3 sequence (DNA): TGTGCCAGCAGCCACGAGGGACAGGGGAACATTCAGTACTTC. Amino acid sequence: CASSHEGQGNIQYF. The V call is TRBV3-1 (or the pseudogene TRBV3-2), the J call TRBJ2-4; 10 bases line up with TRBD1. Germline V CDR1 and CDR2: LGHDT, YNNKEL (reference sequence). The CDR3 sequence is 14 residues long. V was clipped by 3 bases and J by 7 bases; unmatched bases: 3.

In this sample, this clone turned up once. CDR3 in amino acids: CASSYLAGLGQETQYF. CDR3 DNA sequence: TGTGCCAGCAGCTATTTAGCGGGCCTCGGGCAAGAGACCCAGTACTTC. The chain has TRBV7-2 and TRBJ2-5; 7 bases are a match to TRBD2. V dropped 4 bases and J dropped 2; count of bases not matched to a gene: 10. The CDR3 length is 16 residues. Germline V gene lookup returns CDR1 SGHTA and CDR2 FQGNSA.

The chain recombines TRBV5-1 with TRBJ1-1; 7 bases align to TRBD1. The CDR3 runs 16 residues. Trimming at V came to 2 bases and at J to 0 bases, leaving 7 bases not matched to a gene. Per the germline V gene, CDR1 is SGHRS and CDR2 is YFSETQ. The CDR3 spells CASSFGLDRLNTEAFF. The CDR3 DNA reads TGCGCCAGCAGCTTTGGATTGGACAGGCTGAACACTGAAGCTTTCTTT.

This chain links TRBV27 with TRBJ2-4; 7 bases agree with TRBD1. With 0 bases clipped from V and 1 base from J, the junction kept 3 bases outside the gene matches. The germline V gene encodes CDR1 MNHEY and CDR2 SMNVEV (reference sequence). This CDR3 comprises 16 residues. CDR3 residues: CASSLSPQGAKNIQYF. In nucleotides, the CDR3 is TGTGCCAGCAGTTTATCCCCACAGGGGGCCAAAAACATTCAGTACTTC.